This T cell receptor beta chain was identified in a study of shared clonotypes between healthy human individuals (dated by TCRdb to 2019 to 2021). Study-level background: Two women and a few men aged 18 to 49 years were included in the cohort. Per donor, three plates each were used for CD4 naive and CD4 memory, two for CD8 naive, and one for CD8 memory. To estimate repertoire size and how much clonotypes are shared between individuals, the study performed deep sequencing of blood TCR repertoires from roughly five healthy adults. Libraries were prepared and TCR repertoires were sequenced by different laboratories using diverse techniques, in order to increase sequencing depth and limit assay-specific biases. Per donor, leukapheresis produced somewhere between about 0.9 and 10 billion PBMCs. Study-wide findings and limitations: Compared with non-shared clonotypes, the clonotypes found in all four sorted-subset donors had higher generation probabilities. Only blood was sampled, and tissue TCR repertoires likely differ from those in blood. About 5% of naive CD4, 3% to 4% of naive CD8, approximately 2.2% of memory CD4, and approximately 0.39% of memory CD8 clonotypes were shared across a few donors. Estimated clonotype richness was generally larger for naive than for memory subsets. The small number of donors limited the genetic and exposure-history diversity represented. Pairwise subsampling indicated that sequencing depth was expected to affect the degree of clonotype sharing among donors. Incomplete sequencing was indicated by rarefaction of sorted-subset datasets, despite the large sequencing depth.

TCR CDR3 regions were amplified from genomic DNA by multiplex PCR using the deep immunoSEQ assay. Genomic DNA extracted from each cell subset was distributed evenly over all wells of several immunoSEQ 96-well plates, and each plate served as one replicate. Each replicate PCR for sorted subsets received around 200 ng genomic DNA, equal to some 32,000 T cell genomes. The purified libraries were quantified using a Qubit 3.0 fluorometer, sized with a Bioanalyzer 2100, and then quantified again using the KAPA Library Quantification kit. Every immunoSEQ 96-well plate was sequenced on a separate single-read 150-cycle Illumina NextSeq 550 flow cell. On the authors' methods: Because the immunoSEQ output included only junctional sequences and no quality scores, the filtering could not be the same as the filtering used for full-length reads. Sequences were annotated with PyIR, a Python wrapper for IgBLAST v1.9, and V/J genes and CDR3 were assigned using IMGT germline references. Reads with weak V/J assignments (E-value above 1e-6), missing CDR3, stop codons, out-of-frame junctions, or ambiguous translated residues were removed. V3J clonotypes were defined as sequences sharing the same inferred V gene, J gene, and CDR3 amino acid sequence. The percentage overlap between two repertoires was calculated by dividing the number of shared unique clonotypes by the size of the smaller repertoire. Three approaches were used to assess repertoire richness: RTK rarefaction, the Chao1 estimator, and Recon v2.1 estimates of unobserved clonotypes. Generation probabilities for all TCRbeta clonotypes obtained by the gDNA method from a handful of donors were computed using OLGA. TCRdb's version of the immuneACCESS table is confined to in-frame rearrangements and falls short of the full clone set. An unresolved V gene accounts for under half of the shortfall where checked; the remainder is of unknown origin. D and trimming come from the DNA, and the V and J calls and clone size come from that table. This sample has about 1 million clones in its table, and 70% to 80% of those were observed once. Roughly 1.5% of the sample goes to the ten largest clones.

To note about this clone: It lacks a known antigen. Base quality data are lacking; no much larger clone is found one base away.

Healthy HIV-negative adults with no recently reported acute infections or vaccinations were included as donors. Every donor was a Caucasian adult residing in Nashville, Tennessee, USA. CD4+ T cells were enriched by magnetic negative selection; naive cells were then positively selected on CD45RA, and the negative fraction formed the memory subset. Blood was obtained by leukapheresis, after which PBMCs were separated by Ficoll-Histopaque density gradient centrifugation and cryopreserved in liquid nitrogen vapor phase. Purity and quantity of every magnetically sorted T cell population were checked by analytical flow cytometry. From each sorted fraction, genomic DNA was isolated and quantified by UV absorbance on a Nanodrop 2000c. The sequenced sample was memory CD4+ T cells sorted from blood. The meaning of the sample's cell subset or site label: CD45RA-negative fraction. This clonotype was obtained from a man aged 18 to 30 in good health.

The DNA is TGCAGCGTTCGTCCGGGACTAGCGGGAGACGAGCAGTTCTTC. It codes for CSVRPGLAGDEQFF. The chain is encoded by TRBV29-1 joined to TRBJ2-1; TRBD2 fits 14 bases in the junction. The CDR3 holds 14 amino acids from the cysteine to the phenylalanine. This entry keeps only the CDR3 DNA: 42 bases, framed from base 1. V loses 5 bases at its end and J loses 10 bases; junction bases beyond the gene matches: 7. CDR1 SQVTM and CDR2 ANQGSEA were looked up in the germline V gene.